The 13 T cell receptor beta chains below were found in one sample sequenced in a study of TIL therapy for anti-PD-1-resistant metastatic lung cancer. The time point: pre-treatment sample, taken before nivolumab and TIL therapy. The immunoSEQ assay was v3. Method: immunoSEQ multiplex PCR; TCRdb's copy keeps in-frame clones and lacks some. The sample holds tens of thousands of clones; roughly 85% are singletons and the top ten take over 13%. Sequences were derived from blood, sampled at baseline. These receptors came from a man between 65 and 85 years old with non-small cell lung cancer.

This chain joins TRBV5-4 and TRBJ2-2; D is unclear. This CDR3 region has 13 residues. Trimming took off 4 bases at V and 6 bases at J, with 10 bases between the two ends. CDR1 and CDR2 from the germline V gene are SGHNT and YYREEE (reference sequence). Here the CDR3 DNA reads TGTGCCAGCAGCGGAACTGGGGCCGGGGAGCTGTTTTTT. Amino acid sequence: CASSGTGAGELFF. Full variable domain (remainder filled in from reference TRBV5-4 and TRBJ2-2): ETGVTQSPTHLIKTRGQQVTLRCSSQSGHNTVSWYQQALGQGPQFIFQYYREEENGRGNFPPRFSGLQFPNYSSELNVNALELDDSALYLCASSGTGAGELFFGEGSRLTVL.

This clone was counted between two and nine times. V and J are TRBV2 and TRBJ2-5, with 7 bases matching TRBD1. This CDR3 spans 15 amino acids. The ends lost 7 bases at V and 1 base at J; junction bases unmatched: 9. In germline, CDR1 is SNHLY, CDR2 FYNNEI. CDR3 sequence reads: CASITLTGSQETQYF. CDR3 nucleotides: TGTGCCAGCATCACCCTGACAGGGTCCCAAGAGACCCAGTACTTC.

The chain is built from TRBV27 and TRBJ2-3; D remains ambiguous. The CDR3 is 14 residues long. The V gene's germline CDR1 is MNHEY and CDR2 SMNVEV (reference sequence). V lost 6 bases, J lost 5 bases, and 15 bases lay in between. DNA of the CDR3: TGTGCCAGCAGAAGAGACGGCTGGGGAGATACGCAGTATTTT. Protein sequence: CASRRDGWGDTQYF.

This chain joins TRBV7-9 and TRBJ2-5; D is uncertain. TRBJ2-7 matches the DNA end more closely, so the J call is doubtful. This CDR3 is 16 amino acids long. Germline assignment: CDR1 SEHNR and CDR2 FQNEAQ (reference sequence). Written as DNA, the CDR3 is TGTGCCAGCAGCCCTGCAGAGAAAGGGAAGGCCTACGAGCAGTACTTC. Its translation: CASSPAEKGKAYEQYF.

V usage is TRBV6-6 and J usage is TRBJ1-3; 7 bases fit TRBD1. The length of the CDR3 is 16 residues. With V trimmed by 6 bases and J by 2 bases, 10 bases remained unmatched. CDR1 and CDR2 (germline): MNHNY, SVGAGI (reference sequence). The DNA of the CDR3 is TGTGCCAGCAGCCCCTTGACAGGGCAGCCTGGAAACACCATATATTTT. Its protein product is CASSPLTGQPGNTIYF.

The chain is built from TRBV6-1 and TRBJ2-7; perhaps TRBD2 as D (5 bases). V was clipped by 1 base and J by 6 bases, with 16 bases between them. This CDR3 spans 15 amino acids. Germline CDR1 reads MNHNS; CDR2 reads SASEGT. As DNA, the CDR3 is TGTGCCAGCAGTGAAGGAGCGGAGAGGGTTTTCGAGCAGTACTTC. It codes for CASSEGAERVFEQYF.

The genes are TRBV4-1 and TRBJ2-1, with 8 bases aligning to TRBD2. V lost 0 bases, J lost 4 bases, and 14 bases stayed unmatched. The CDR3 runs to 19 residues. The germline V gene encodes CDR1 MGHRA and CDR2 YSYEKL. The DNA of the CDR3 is TGCGCCAGCAGCCAAGATTCCCCTTTAGCGGGGCTCGGGTACAATGAGCAGTTCTTC. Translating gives CASSQDSPLAGLGYNEQFF.

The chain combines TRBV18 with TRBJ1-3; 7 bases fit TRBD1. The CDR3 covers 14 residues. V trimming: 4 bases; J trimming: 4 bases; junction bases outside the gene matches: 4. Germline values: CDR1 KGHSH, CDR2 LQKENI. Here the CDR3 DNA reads TGTGCCAGCTCACTTCGGGACAGCGGAAACACCATATATTTT. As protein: CASSLRDSGNTIYF.

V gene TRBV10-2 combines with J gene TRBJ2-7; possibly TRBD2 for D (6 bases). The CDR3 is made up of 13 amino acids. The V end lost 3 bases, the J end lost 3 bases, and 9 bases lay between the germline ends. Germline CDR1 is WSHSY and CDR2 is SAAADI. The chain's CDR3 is CASSDGGYYEQYF. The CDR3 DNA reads TGCGCCAGCAGTGACGGGGGATACTACGAGCAGTACTTC.

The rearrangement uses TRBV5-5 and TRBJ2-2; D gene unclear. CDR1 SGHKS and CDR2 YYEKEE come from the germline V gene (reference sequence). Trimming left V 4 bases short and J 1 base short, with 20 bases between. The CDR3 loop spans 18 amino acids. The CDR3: CASSPNLRAAMNTGELFF. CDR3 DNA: TGTGCCAGCAGCCCTAACCTCCGGGCAGCCATGAACACCGGGGAGCTGTTTTTT.

CDR3 loop: CASSSPTSGRIYEQYF. CDR3 DNA sequence: TGTGCCAGCAGCTCCCCGACTAGCGGGAGGATCTACGAGCAGTACTTC. The chain joins TRBV5-4 to TRBJ2-7; TRBD2 aligns across 13 bases. Per germline, CDR1 SGHNT and CDR2 YYREEE (reference sequence). With V trimmed by 3 bases and J by 3 bases, 6 bases remained unmatched. This CDR3 has 16 residues. The full variable domain, completed using reference TRBV5-4 and TRBJ2-7, is ETGVTQSPTHLIKTRGQQVTLRCSSQSGHNTVSWYQQALGQGPQFIFQYYREEENGRGNFPPRFSGLQFPNYSSELNVNALELDDSALYLCASSSPTSGRIYEQYFGPGTRLTVT.

CDR3 in DNA: TGTGCCAGCAGTTCGGGGGACTACGAGCAGTACTTC. Protein product: CASSSGDYEQYF. V usage is TRBV6-6 and J usage is TRBJ2-7; possibly TRBD2 for D (6 bases). The CDR3 covers 12 residues. Germline V gene lookup returns CDR1 MNHNY and CDR2 SVGAGI (reference sequence). The V end was cut by 4 bases, the J end by 3 bases, with 7 bases between.

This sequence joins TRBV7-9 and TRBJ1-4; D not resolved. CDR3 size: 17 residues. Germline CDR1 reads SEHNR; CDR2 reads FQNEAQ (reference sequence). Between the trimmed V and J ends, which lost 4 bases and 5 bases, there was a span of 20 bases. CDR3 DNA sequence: TGTGCCAGCAGCTCGCCTACAGTGGGTCGGAAGAATGAAAAACTGTTTTTT. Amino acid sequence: CASSSPTVGRKNEKLFF.